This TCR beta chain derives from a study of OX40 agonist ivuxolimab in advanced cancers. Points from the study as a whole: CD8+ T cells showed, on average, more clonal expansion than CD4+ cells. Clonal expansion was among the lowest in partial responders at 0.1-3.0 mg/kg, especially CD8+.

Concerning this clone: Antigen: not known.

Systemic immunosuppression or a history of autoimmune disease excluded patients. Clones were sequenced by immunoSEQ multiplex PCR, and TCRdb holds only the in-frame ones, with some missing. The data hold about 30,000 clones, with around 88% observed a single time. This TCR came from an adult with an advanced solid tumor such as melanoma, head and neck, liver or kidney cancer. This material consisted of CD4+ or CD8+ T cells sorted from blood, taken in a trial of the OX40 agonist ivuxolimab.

The CDR3 is CASSWTNPYNEQFF. The CDR3 region has the DNA TGTGCCAGCTCGTGGACTAACCCATACAATGAGCAGTTCTTC. The chain combines TRBV28 with TRBJ2-1, with TRBD2 as a possible D gene (6 bases). With 8 bases removed from V and 4 bases from J, the gap between germline ends came to 15 bases. Germline V gene data show CDR1 as MDHEN and CDR2 as SYDVKM. The CDR3 is 14 amino acids.